This T cell receptor beta chain was documented in a study of CD8 T cells in Susac syndrome. FACS enriched CD8+ TEMRA cells, while bulk CD8+ and CD4+ were negatively isolated. This clonotype appeared a single time. The RNA, about 0.45 to 1 ug, was put through reverse transcription using random hexamers. TCRdb processed the immunoSEQ multiplex PCR reads anew with MiXCR; each CDR3 protein has one entry. The profile shows 180,000 or so distinct CDR3 sequences, approximately 96% of them singletons. The ends were cut back, 3 bases at V and 8 bases at J, with 5 bases in the middle. The germline CDR1 and CDR2 sequences are LNHDA and SQIVND (reference sequence). There are 11 residues in the CDR3.

Sequencing used CD4+ T cells from PBMCs. J is TRBJ2-1 and V is TRBV19; D is ambiguous. This TCR came from a human donor with multiple sclerosis. CDR3 region: CASSIAYEQFF. The CDR3 bases are TGTGCCAGTAGTATTGCCTATGAGCAGTTCTTC.